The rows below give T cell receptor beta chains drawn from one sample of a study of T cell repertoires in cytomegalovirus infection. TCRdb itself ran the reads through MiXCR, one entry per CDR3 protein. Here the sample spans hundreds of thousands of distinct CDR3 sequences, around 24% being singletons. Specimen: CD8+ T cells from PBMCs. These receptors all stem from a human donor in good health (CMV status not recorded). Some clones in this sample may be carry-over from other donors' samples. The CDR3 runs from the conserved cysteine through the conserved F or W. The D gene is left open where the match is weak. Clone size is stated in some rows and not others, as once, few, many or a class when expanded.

TGTGCCAGCGGGGGGCAGTCCTACAATGAGCAGTTCTTC	CASGGQSYNEQFF	many	TRBV7-6	.	TRBJ2-1
TGTGCCAGTAGTATAGACCTCGGGACTAGCGGGGCGAACCCCTACGAGCAGTACTTC	CASSIDLGTSGANPYEQYF	few	TRBV19	TRBD2	TRBJ2-7
TGTGCCAGCAGTTACGGATGGGGTGGACGGGAGCTGTTTTTT	CASSYGWGGRELFF	.	TRBV6-5	.	TRBJ2-2
TGCAGTGCTAGTCGGACTAGCGGGGGGGCCCTCTCTGGGGCCAACGTCCTGACTTTC	CSASRTSGGALSGANVLTF	few	TRBV20-1	TRBD2	TRBJ2-6
TGTGCCAGCAGCTTACCCGGACGAGGGGAGCAGTTCTTC	CASSLPGRGEQFF	.	TRBV7-2	.	TRBJ2-1
TGTGCCAGCGGTTTTAGCGGGGCCCTTCAAGAGACCCAGTACTTC	CASGFSGALQETQYF	once	TRBV12-3/TRBV12-4	TRBD2	TRBJ2-5
TGTGCCAGCAGTCCGACGTCTGCCGGGGGCGAGCAGTACTTC	CASSPTSAGGEQYF	.	TRBV2	.	TRBJ2-7
TGCGCCAGCAGCCAAGGGGCGGGGGGGCCCACAGATACGCAGTATTTT	CASSQGAGGPTDTQYF	few	TRBV4-1	TRBD2	TRBJ2-3
TGTGCCCCAGGCTCGGAGACTGAAGCTTTCTTT	CAPGSETEAFF	few	TRBV24-1	.	TRBJ1-1
TGTGCCACCATGGAGGGGACCGGGGAGCTGTTTTTT	CATMEGTGELFF	.	TRBV24-1	.	TRBJ2-2
TGCGCCAGCAGCCTCAGGGGGGGAGGCGGGGAGCTGTTTTTT	CASSLRGGGGELFF	few	TRBV4-1	.	TRBJ2-2
TGTGCCAGCAGCTTGGGCGACCCACAGCTCCTTCTCTATGGCTACACCTTC	CASSLGDPQLLLYGYTF	few	TRBV5-5	.	TRBJ1-2
TGCAGTGCCCCCCCGGTCCCGAACACTGAAGCTTTCTTT	CSAPPVPNTEAFF	.	TRBV20-1	.	TRBJ1-1
TGCAGCGTTGAAGATTCGGCGGACAGCTCTGGAAACACCATATATTTT	CSVEDSADSSGNTIYF	few	TRBV29-1	.	TRBJ1-3
TGTGCCAGCAGCCCCGGGACAGGGAGGTCCTACGAGCAGTACTTC	CASSPGTGRSYEQYF	few	TRBV13	TRBD1	TRBJ2-7
TGTGCCAGCAGCATATCCGGGACAGCTACCGGGGAGCTGTTTTTT	CASSISGTATGELFF	few	TRBV7-3	TRBD1	TRBJ2-2
TGCAGTGCTAGTACCACGGTCGTCGAGATGATGAACACTGAAGCTTTCTTT	CSASTTVVEMMNTEAFF	.	TRBV20-1	.	TRBJ1-1
TGTGCCAGCAGGCCATACAACACTGAAGCTTTCTTT	CASRPYNTEAFF	.	TRBV7-9	.	TRBJ1-1
TGTGCCAGCAGTTTCGCCGCAGATACGCAGTATTTT	CASSFAADTQYF	few	TRBV6-2/TRBV6-3	.	TRBJ2-3
TGTGCCAGCAGCTCCTCGGGAGGCTTCCAAGAGACCCAGTACTTC	CASSSSGGFQETQYF	many	TRBV7-2	TRBD2	TRBJ2-5
TGTGCCAGCCCACAGGGGGAACCCTGCAATGAGCAGTTCTTC	CASPQGEPCNEQFF	.	TRBV12-3/TRBV12-4	TRBD1	TRBJ2-1
TGCGCCAGCAGCCGTGACAGGTCCTTGAACACTGAAGCTTTCTTT	CASSRDRSLNTEAFF	many	TRBV4-3	.	TRBJ1-1
TGTGCCAGCAGCCCACCGGCAGGGCTGTCCTATAATTCACCCCTCCACTTT	CASSPPAGLSYNSPLHF	.	TRBV6-1	.	TRBJ1-6
TGCAGCGTTCTAAGGGAAGGGAACATTCAGTACTTC	CSVLREGNIQYF	few	TRBV29-1	.	TRBJ2-4
TGCAGCGTCCCCATCGGCGGCTACACCTTC	CSVPIGGYTF	few	TRBV29-1	.	TRBJ1-2
TGCAGTGCTAGAACGATCCTGGGACTAGCGGGGGTCGTCACAGATACGCAGTATTTT	CSARTILGLAGVVTDTQYF	.	TRBV20-1	TRBD2	TRBJ2-3
TGTGCCAGCAGCTCCACAGGGGGAGACTACGAGCAGTACTTC	CASSSTGGDYEQYF	many	TRBV7-9	TRBD1	TRBJ2-7
TGTGCCAGCATGGGGGATCCTAACATTCAGTACTTC	CASMGDPNIQYF	.	TRBV12-3/TRBV12-4	.	TRBJ2-4
TGTGCCAGCCACTCAGGGCGGAAGAATGAAAAACTGTTTTTT	CASHSGRKNEKLFF	few	TRBV2	.	TRBJ1-4
TGTGCCAGCAGCTTAAATGGACAGATGAACACTGAAGCTTTCTTT	CASSLNGQMNTEAFF	many	TRBV7-3	.	TRBJ1-1
TGTGCCAGCAGCTCCTCCGGAGGCGTAGGTAATGAGCAGTTCTTC	CASSSSGGVGNEQFF	.	TRBV7-9	.	TRBJ2-1
TGTGCCAGCAGCCTCAGGGGGCTGTCAGATACGCAGTATTTT	CASSLRGLSDTQYF	.	TRBV27	TRBD1	TRBJ2-3
TGTGCCAGTAGTCCCGGGACTATCTACGAGCAGTACTTC	CASSPGTIYEQYF	many	TRBV19	TRBD2	TRBJ2-7
TGTGCCAACAGTTCCCGTTTCTTTGAGACCCAGTACTTC	CANSSRFFETQYF	.	TRBV12-3/TRBV12-4	.	TRBJ2-5
TGTGCCAGCAGCCAAAACCCGGGGGGGATACAAGAGACCCAGTACTTC	CASSQNPGGIQETQYF	.	TRBV14	TRBD2	TRBJ2-5
TGTGCCAGCAGGGTAAGGGGGGGCATTACCTCCTACGAGCAGTACTTC	CASRVRGGITSYEQYF	.	TRBV7-4	.	TRBJ2-7
TGTGCCAGCAGCTTGACAGGAATCCTTGACGTGCAGTACTTC	CASSLTGILDVQYF	.	TRBV5-3	.	TRBJ2-7
TGTGCCAGCAGCCCCCTCGGGGGGCCATTGTGGGAGACCCAGTACTTC	CASSPLGGPLWETQYF	.	TRBV11-2	.	TRBJ2-5
TGTGCCAGCAGCCAAGTCCCCCCCGACAGGGCGGGTGAGCAGTTCTTC	CASSQVPPDRAGEQFF	.	TRBV14	TRBD1	TRBJ2-1
TGCGCCAGCAGCCAAGAAAGCGCCGGGACTGCAGATACGCAGTATTTT	CASSQESAGTADTQYF	.	TRBV4-1	.	TRBJ2-3